What follows describes a single T cell receptor beta chain. Profiling relied on immunoSEQ multiplex PCR, and the TCRdb table lists in-frame clones only, not all of them. The sample includes around 30,000 clones, 85% to 95% seen only once; the top ten take 0.4% to 0.5%. Germline V gene data show CDR1 as SGHRS and CDR2 as YFSETQ. V lost 5 bases and J 3 bases, leaving 17 bases between the germline ends. The length of the CDR3 is 15 residues. This record comes from a study of T cell changes during pregnancy in multiple sclerosis. This receptor was taken from a female donor with multiple sclerosis, enrolled in a pregnancy study. The sample was CD4+ T cells from peripheral blood mononuclear cells, taken in the second trimester of pregnancy. V is TRBV5-1 and J is TRBJ1-1; D unclear. The CDR3 loop is CASRGLAGMDTEAFF. The CDR3 DNA sequence: TGCGCCAGCAGGGGCTTGGCGGGGATGGACACTGAAGCTTTCTTT.